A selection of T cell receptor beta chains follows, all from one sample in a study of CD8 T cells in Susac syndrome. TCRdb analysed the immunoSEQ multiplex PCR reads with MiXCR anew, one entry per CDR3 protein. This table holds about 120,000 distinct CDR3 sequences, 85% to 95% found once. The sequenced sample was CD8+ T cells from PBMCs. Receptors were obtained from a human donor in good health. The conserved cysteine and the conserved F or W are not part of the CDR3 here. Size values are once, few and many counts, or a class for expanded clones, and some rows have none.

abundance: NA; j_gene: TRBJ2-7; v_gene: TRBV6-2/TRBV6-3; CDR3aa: ASSETGLPRAEQY
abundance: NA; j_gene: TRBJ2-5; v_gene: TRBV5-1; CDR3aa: ASTTSGGVTETQY
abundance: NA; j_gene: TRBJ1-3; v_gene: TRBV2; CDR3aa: ASSEARPDASGNTIY
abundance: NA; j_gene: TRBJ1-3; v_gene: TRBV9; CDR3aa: ASSTRPGGSSGNTIY
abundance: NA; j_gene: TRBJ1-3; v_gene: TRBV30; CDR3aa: AWSPGGNTIY
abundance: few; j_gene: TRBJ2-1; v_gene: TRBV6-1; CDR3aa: ASSPGGRYNEQF
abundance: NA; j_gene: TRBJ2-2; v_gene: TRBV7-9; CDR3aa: ASSYRLADNTGELF
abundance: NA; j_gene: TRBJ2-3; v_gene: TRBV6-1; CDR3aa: ASREAGLAASTDTQY
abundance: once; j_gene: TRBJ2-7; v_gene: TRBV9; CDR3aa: ASSVVGAGLYEQY
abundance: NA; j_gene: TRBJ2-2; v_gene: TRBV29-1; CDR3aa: SVERGSNTGELF
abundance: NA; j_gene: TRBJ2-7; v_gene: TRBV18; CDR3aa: ASSPTGDSGYEQY